Given below is one TCR beta chain in context. What it binds is not known. This CDR3 contains 15 residues. Germline V CDR1 and CDR2: ENHRY, SYGVKD. Between the trimmed V and J ends, which lost 0 bases and 5 bases, there was a span of 13 bases. One heparinised draw, averaging around 120 mL, was taken per donor. Purities over 95% were achieved in all sorted populations. The data belong to a study of beta chain features in type 1 diabetes. Study outcomes and limitations: Within the patient group, naive, central memory and Treg TCRB repertoires appeared more similar to each other than within healthy donors. For Type 1 diabetes patients, all four CD4+ subsets carried TCRB CDR3s that were moderately but significantly shorter.

Expressed TCRB transcripts were sequenced, since all the RNA that had been isolated was reverse transcribed. About 3.7 million reads per sample were averaged for naive, central memory and regulatory samples. The repertoire was sequenced with immunoSEQ multiplex PCR; TCRdb's copy has only in-frame clones and lacks some. The table includes 630,000 or so clones, around 15% detected once. Material: naive CD4+ T cells from blood. The TCR originated in a man between 18 and 35 years old with type 1 diabetes. This chain joins TRBV10-3 and TRBJ1-1; D might be TRBD1 (5 bases). The CDR3 sequence: CAISESGGSGTEAFF. The DNA for the CDR3 is TGTGCCATCAGTGAGTCGGGTGGGTCAGGGACTGAAGCTTTCTTT.